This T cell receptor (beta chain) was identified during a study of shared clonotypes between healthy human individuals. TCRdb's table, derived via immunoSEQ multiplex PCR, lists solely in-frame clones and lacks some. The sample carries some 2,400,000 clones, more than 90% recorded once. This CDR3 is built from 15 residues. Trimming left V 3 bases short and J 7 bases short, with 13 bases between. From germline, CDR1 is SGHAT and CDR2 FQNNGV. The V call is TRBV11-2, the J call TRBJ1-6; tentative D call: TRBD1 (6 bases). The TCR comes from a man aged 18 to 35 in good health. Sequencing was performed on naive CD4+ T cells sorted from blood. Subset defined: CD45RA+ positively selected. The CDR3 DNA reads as TGTGCCAGCAGCTTGGGGGACACGGGGAATTCACCCCTCCACTTT. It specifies CASSLGDTGNSPLHF. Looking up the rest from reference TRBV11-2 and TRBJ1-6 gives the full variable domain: EAGVAQSPRYKIIEKRQSVAFWCNPISGHATLYWYQQILGQGPKLLIQFQNNGVVDDSQLPKDRFSAERLKGVDSTLKIQPAKLEDSAVYLCASSLGDTGNSPLHFGNGTRLTVT.